This is a list of T cell receptor beta chains from one sample in a study of graft-versus-host responses after intestinal transplantation. Libraries were prepared by immunoSEQ multiplex PCR; TCRdb keeps only in-frame clonotypes and omits some of them. The sample consists of 35,000 to 45,000 clones, around 92% of them appearing once. Specimen: PBMCs, collected around 270 days after transplant. These receptor sequences come from a human patient who received an intestinal transplant, so some T cells may come from the graft donor. Both conserved end residues are trimmed from each CDR3. Rows give clone size only sometimes, using once, few, many, or a class for an expanded clone.

>12|NA|TRBJ2-3|TRBV4-1
ASSQAYLPDTQY
>12|NA|TRBJ1-6|TRBV5-1
ASSHRDLNSPLH
>10|few|TRBJ2-7|TRBV10-2
ASKGLLYEQY
>12|NA|TRBJ1-2|TRBV7-9
ASSPFRTDYGYT
>13|NA|TRBJ2-1|TRBV27
ASSLQGGFYNEQF
>13|NA|TRBJ1-3|TRBV19
ASSISSSSGNTIY
>9|NA|TRBJ2-7|TRBV6-9
ASFGQYEQY
>14|few|TRBJ2-3|TRBV9
ASSVGLAASTDTQY
>14|few|TRBJ2-5|TRBV25-1
ASSAAGTLPQETQY
>11|once|TRBJ2-3|TRBV7-2
ASSLVWLDTQY
>16|NA|TRBJ2-3|TRBV11-2
ASRTWSTRQGGSDTQY
>11|NA|TRBJ1-4|TRBV30
AWRDGLNEKLF
>14|NA|TRBJ2-5|TRBV2
ASSTEETSPEETQY
>10|NA|TRBJ1-6|TRBV27
ASSGPNSPLH
>11|NA|TRBJ1-5|TRBV11-2
ASSSGAHQPQH
>13|few|TRBJ2-7|TRBV29-1
STFPGHGTSYEQY
>12|NA|TRBJ2-7|TRBV10-2
AANRVLSSSEQY
>16|NA|TRBJ2-3|TRBV5-1
ASSLTPGLGVAGDTQY
>14|NA|TRBJ2-5|TRBV9
ASSAGAGGDQETQY
>13|NA|TRBJ1-5|TRBV29-1
SVVWGVNSNQPQH
>15|NA|TRBJ2-1|TRBV5-6
ASNRLAQGRSYNEQF
>13|once|TRBJ2-1|TRBV6-5
ASRPFGGGENEQF
>11|NA|TRBJ2-5|TRBV5-1
ASSLAWAGTQY
>14|NA|TRBJ2-1|TRBV7-9
ASGDRPPSSYNEQF
>12|NA|TRBJ1-4|TRBV6-6
ASRNGQGGEKLF
>13|NA|TRBJ1-1|TRBV25-1
ASIDSGQGNTEAF
>11|NA|TRBJ1-1|TRBV6-1
ASMPGQHYEAF
>14|once|TRBJ2-1|TRBV19
ASSIMAGGPSNEQF
>12|NA|TRBJ1-1|TRBV5-4
ASSIQGGNTEAF
>11|NA|TRBJ1-2|TRBV5-4
ASSFRGNYGYT
>11|NA|TRBJ2-1|TRBV2
ASHRGDGNEQF
>10|NA|TRBJ1-2|TRBV13
ASSYSGGGYT
>13|NA|TRBJ2-6|TRBV6-1
ASSENQGGANVLT
>14|NA|TRBJ2-1|TRBV7-9
ASSLFETSAYNEQF
>14|once|TRBJ1-4|TRBV5-1
ASSLESSAGYEKLF
>10|NA|TRBJ2-3|TRBV2
ASSGGGYTQY
>14|once|TRBJ2-2|TRBV15
ATSRFGQGRTGELF
>16|NA|TRBJ2-2|TRBV7-2
ASSLAGTSGGPTGELF
>13|NA|TRBJ2-1|TRBV6-5
ASSSGLAALNEQF
>15|NA|TRBJ2-2|TRBV7-9
ASSFGLAGELAGELF
>13|NA|TRBJ2-5|TRBV7-2
ASSLRLAGVETQY
>13|NA|TRBJ2-6|TRBV30
AWSAKGQGANVLT
>15|NA|TRBJ2-7|TRBV5-6
ASSLAEAGPGGYEQY
>15|NA|TRBJ2-1|TRBV4-1
ASSQARSSGGGNEQF
>12|few|TRBJ1-3|TRBV2
ASRTGFSGNTIY
>15|NA|TRBJ1-1|TRBV4-1
ASSQSVLGGWNTEAF
>12|NA|TRBJ2-7|TRBV5-1
ASSYRVGSYEQY
>14|NA|TRBJ2-2|TRBV5-1
ASSLRVAGATGELF
>9|NA|TRBJ2-3|TRBV7-8
ASKNTDTQY